The next 9 T cell receptor beta chains were all read from a single sample in a study of a mutant IDH1 vaccine in newly diagnosed glioma. Which antigens these TCRs recognize remains unknown. Using immunoSEQ multiplex PCR, the repertoire was profiled, and TCRdb retains in-frame clones only, with some absent. The sample consists of tens of thousands of clones, roughly 80% of them appearing once. Time point described: week 11, during vaccination. Vaccinated patients received 300 ug of mutant IDH1 20-mer peptide per dose, with topical imiquimod. The material was PBMCs, obtained from a glioma patient whose treatment included an IDH1 peptide vaccine. The origin of the receptors is a man aged 45 to 65 with glioma.

The rearrangement joins TRBV6-4 to TRBJ2-1; tentatively, D is TRBD2 (7 bases). The V gene lost 0 bases and the J gene lost 10 bases, with 16 bases spanning the gap. This CDR3 spans 15 amino acids. The germline CDR1 and CDR2 sequences are MRHNA and SNTAGT. The CDR3 protein is CASSDSDGGGGEQFF. The CDR3 DNA reads as TGTGCCAGCAGTGACTCGGACGGGGGAGGGGGGGAGCAGTTCTTC.

This chain connects TRBV10-3 to TRBJ2-1; 11 bases are a match to TRBD2. The CDR3 runs 15 residues. Germline V gene data show CDR1 as ENHRY and CDR2 as SYGVKD. Germline trimming cut 6 bases from V and 10 bases from J; bases unmatched to any gene: 11. This chain's CDR3 is CAISGTSGGGEEQFF. CDR3 bases: TGTGCCATCAGCGGAACTAGCGGGGGTGGAGAAGAGCAGTTCTTC.

This chain uses TRBV6-6 with TRBJ2-1; the D is unclear. Germline CDR1 is MNHNY and CDR2 is SVGAGI (reference sequence). This CDR3 region has 12 residues. V was pared by 4 bases and J by 10 bases, with 11 bases between. CDR3 nucleotides: TGTGCCAGCAGTTTCCTGACCGAGGAGCAGTTCTTC. It encodes CASSFLTEEQFF.

The CDR3 spells CASSLGGAGANVLTF. The DNA of the CDR3 is TGTGCCAGCAGCCTAGGGGGAGCTGGGGCCAACGTCCTGACTTTC. This chain links TRBV11-3 with TRBJ2-6, with D tentatively TRBD1 (6 bases). Trimming left V 5 bases short and J 2 bases short, with 10 bases between. This CDR3 spans 15 amino acids. Looked up from germline, CDR1 is SGHNT and CDR2 is YENEEA.

The CDR3 here is CASSHGTGELFF. The CDR3, as DNA: TGCGCCAGCAGCCACGGCACCGGGGAGCTGTTTTTT. The V gene is TRBV4-1, the J gene TRBJ2-2; no reliable D call. V was shortened by 3 bases and J by 4 bases, with 3 bases between the two germline ends. From germline, CDR1 is MGHRA and CDR2 YSYEKL. There are 12 residues in the CDR3.

This sequence joins TRBV29-1 and TRBJ2-1; a weak D match, TRBD2 (6 bases). Germline V CDR1 and CDR2: SQVTM, ANQGSEA. The germline V and J ends were trimmed by 5 bases and 4 bases, with 12 bases remaining between them. The CDR3 is 13 residues long. In nucleotides, the CDR3 is TGCAGCGTTAGTACTAGCTTGTACAATGAGCAGTTCTTC. Its protein is CSVSTSLYNEQFF.

This chain's CDR3 is CASALAVSGYNEQFF. DNA for the CDR3: TGCGCCAGCGCGCTCGCCGTTAGTGGGTACAATGAGCAGTTCTTC. The J gene is TRBJ2-1, the V gene TRBV5-1; D uncertain. CDR3 length: 15 amino acids. V was pared by 7 bases and J by 4 bases, with 18 bases between. CDR1 SGHRS and CDR2 YFSETQ come from the germline V gene.

The chain employs TRBV15 and TRBJ2-3; D is perhaps TRBD1 (5 bases). The CDR3 runs to 16 residues. Germline-derived CDR1 and CDR2 are LNHNV and YYDKDF (reference sequence). V dropped 0 bases and J dropped 9 bases, with 19 bases sitting between them. The CDR3 DNA sequence: TGTGCCACCAGCAGAGATGAACGTGAAATACAGGAAACGCAGTATTTT. Translated, it gives CATSRDEREIQETQYF.

The genes are TRBV2 and TRBJ2-3; 11 bases align to TRBD2. CDR1 and CDR2 from the germline V gene are SNHLY and FYNNEI. Trimming at V came to 4 bases and at J to 6 bases, leaving 6 bases not matched to a gene. The CDR3 has 15 residues. CDR3 coding DNA: TGTGCCAGCAGTGGGGGGACTAGCGGCAGGGATACGCAGTATTTT. Translated: CASSGGTSGRDTQYF. Variable domain in full (rest from reference TRBV2 and TRBJ2-3): EPEVTQTPSHQVTQMGQEVILRCVPISNHLYFYWYRQILGQKVEFLVSFYNNEISEKSEIFDDQFSVERPDGSNFTLKIRSTKLEDSAMYFCASSGGTSGRDTQYFGPGTRLTVL.